The 16 T cell receptor beta chains in this list originate from one sample, sequenced in a study of cytomegalovirus exposure and HLA in healthy donors. 60 Vbeta and 13 Jbeta primers were used in PCR. Sequencing was performed with immunoSEQ multiplex PCR; in TCRdb, only in-frame clones are kept and a portion is missing. Seen in this sample are roughly 84,000 clones; the ten most common clones hold 0.58%. Material for sequencing was PBMCs. These receptors all stem from a man aged 45 to 65 in good health and CMV-seronegative.

In nucleotides, the CDR3 is TGTGCCAGCAGCGCGAACAGGGGGCAATATGGCTACACCTTC. It specifies CASSANRGQYGYTF. The chain has TRBV11-2 and TRBJ1-2; TRBD1 aligns across 9 bases. The germline gives CDR1 SGHAT, CDR2 FQNNGV. The CDR3 spans 14 residues. The V segment lost 5 bases and the J segment 5 bases; nucleotides outside the gene matches: 6.

The CDR3 sequence is CASSGTDRPQGPQHF. CDR3 bases: TGTGCCAGTAGTGGGACGGACAGGCCTCAGGGGCCCCAGCATTTT. The rearrangement uses TRBV19 and TRBJ1-5; 7 bases map to TRBD1. CDR1 and CDR2 (germline): LNHDA, SQIVND (reference sequence). The CDR3 covers 15 residues. J gave up 9 bases and V 5 bases, and 13 bases lay outside the gene matches. Variable domain in full (rest from reference TRBV19 and TRBJ1-5): DGGITQSPKYLFRKEGQNVTLSCEQNLNHDAMYWYRQDPGQGLRLIYYSQIVNDFQKGDIAEGYSVSREKKESFPLTVTSAQKNPTAFYLCASSGTDRPQGPQHFGDGTRLSIL.

V is TRBV14 and J is TRBJ1-4; no firm D call. V gave up 0 bases and J gave up 0 bases, with 14 bases separating them. Per germline, CDR1 SGHDN and CDR2 FVKESK. There are 18 residues in the CDR3. CDR3 bases: TGTGCCAGCAGCCAAGATAGCATGCAAAGAACAACTAATGAAAAACTGTTTTTT. It codes for CASSQDSMQRTTNEKLFF.

The V and J genes are TRBV7-2 and TRBJ2-1, with 10 nucleotides matching TRBD2. The CDR3 consists of 18 residues. V shed 4 bases, J shed 0 bases, and the junction held 9 bases outside the gene matches. Germline V CDR1 and CDR2: SGHTA, FQGNSA. Here the CDR3 DNA reads TGTGCCAGCAGCTCGGGGACTAGCGCATTCAGCTCCTACAATGAGCAGTTCTTC. This translates into CASSSGTSAFSSYNEQFF.

V and J are TRBV21-1 and TRBJ1-1; the D call of TRBD1 is as the table states it, not checked on the DNA. TRBV21-1 is recorded as a pseudogene. The CDR3 is 15 residues long. The DNA of the CDR3 is TGTGCCAGCAGCAAAGGGGCAGGGGTAAATTCGGAAGCTTTCTTT. Residues: CASSKGAGVNSEAFF.

The chain employs TRBV7-2 and TRBJ2-3, with 13 positions matching TRBD2. V shed 2 bases, J shed 11 bases, and the junction held 16 bases outside the gene matches. Looked up from germline, CDR1 is SGHTA and CDR2 is FQGNSA. The CDR3 is made up of 18 amino acids. DNA of the CDR3: TGTGCCAGCAGCTTATTACCGACTAGCGGGGGGCAATCCTCCAGGCAGTATTTT. Amino acid sequence: CASSLLPTSGGQSSRQYF.

V gene TRBV2 combines with J gene TRBJ1-2, with TRBD1 matching 8 bases. V shed 3 bases and J 4 bases; nucleotides not matched to a gene: 7. This CDR3 region has 15 residues. The germline V gene has CDR1 SNHLY and CDR2 FYNNEI. The CDR3 sequence is CASSEGRGRSYGYTF. DNA for the CDR3: TGTGCCAGCAGTGAGGGCAGGGGGCGCAGCTATGGCTACACCTTC. Supplemented by reference TRBV2 and TRBJ1-2, the full variable domain reads EPEVTQTPSHQVTQMGQEVILRCVPISNHLYFYWYRQILGQKVEFLVSFYNNEISEKSEIFDDQFSVERPDGSNFTLKIRSTKLEDSAMYFCASSEGRGRSYGYTFGSGTRLTVV.

This chain uses TRBV7-9 with TRBJ1-1; D is ambiguous. Per the germline V gene, CDR1 is SEHNR and CDR2 is FQNEAQ (reference sequence). This CDR3 spans 14 amino acids. Trimming cost V 4 bases and J 3 bases, with 12 bases left between them. As DNA, the CDR3 is TGTGCCAGCAGCTCAAGGGCGAGGGACACTGAAGCTTTCTTT. The encoded protein is CASSSRARDTEAFF.

CDR3 sequence (DNA): TGTGCCAGCAGCTTGGAGGGGACAGGGGTCTACGAGCAGTACTTC. Translated, it gives CASSLEGTGVYEQYF. This chain uses TRBV5-6 with TRBJ2-7, with 10 bases identical to TRBD1. Germline CDR1 reads SGHDT; CDR2 reads YYEEEE. V shed 0 bases and J 3 bases; nucleotides not matched to a gene: 3. The CDR3 length is 15 residues. Full variable domain (remainder filled in from reference TRBV5-6 and TRBJ2-7): DAGVTQSPTHLIKTRGQQVTLRCSPKSGHDTVSWYQQALGQGPQFIFQYYEEEERQRGNFPDRFSGHQFPNYSSELNVNALLLGDSALYLCASSLEGTGVYEQYFGPGTRLTVT.

The rearrangement uses TRBV5-3 and TRBJ2-2; 9 bases map to TRBD1. TRBV5-3 is noted as an ORF with a role that remains uncertain. V shed 4 bases and J 4 bases; nucleotides not matched to a gene: 8. This CDR3 contains 16 residues. The CDR3 is CARSPLGQGITGELFF. The CDR3 DNA reads TGTGCCAGAAGCCCTCTGGGACAGGGAATCACCGGGGAGCTGTTTTTT.

V gene TRBV11-2 combines with J gene TRBJ2-5, with D perhaps TRBD1 (5 bases). This CDR3 is built from 13 residues. The germline V gene has CDR1 SGHAT and CDR2 FQNNGV. Trimming shortened V by 6 bases and J by 7 bases, and 15 bases separated the two germline ends. Here the CDR3 reads CASRRGQRGTQYF. The CDR3 DNA is TGTGCCAGCAGAAGGGGTCAACGCGGGACCCAGTACTTC. The whole variable domain, remainder taken from reference TRBV11-2 and TRBJ2-5, is EAGVAQSPRYKIIEKRQSVAFWCNPISGHATLYWYQQILGQGPKLLIQFQNNGVVDDSQLPKDRFSAERLKGVDSTLKIQPAKLEDSAVYLCASRRGQRGTQYFGPGTRLLVL.

The V gene is TRBV2, the J gene TRBJ1-5; TRBD1 is a possible D gene (5 bases). CDR1 SNHLY and CDR2 FYNNEI come from the germline V gene. The V gene lost 5 bases and the J gene lost 9 bases, with 11 bases spanning the gap. There are 12 residues in the CDR3. CDR3 sequence: CASSPDKGPQHF. Here the CDR3 DNA reads TGTGCCAGCAGTCCGGACAAGGGGCCCCAGCATTTT.

The rearrangement joins TRBV29-1 to TRBJ2-5; D possibly corresponds to TRBD2 (6 bases). The V gene's germline CDR1 is SQVTM and CDR2 ANQGSEA. The CDR3 sequence is 13 residues long. V lost 6 bases, J lost 11 bases, and 22 bases lay in between. The CDR3 loop reads CSVSRDSQGEQYF. CDR3 nucleotide sequence: TGCAGCGTATCCCGGGACTCCCAAGGGGAGCAGTACTTC.

The genes are TRBV9 and TRBJ2-7; 8 bases fit TRBD2. CDR1 is SGDLS and CDR2 is YYNGEE in the germline V gene. V shed 0 bases and J 3 bases; nucleotides not matched to a gene: 5. This CDR3 region has 15 residues. This CDR3 is CASSVAPSGLYEQYF. The DNA for the CDR3 is TGTGCCAGCAGCGTAGCCCCTAGCGGGCTCTACGAGCAGTACTTC.

In nucleotides, the CDR3 is TGTGCCAGCAGCCAAGAGGGACTAGGGGGCCAAGAGACCCAGTACTTC. It yields the protein CASSQEGLGGQETQYF. V is TRBV4-2 and J is TRBJ2-5; TRBD2 matches 8 bases. CDR3 size: 16 residues. Germline lookup yields CDR1 LGHNA and CDR2 YNFKEQ. V lost 0 bases, J lost 1 base, and 4 bases stayed unmatched.

This chain uses TRBV18 with TRBJ1-4; D possibly corresponds to TRBD1 (5 bases). CDR3 length: 14 amino acids. Germline values: CDR1 KGHSH, CDR2 LQKENI. Trimming took off 2 bases at V and 6 bases at J, with 10 bases between the two ends. The CDR3 reads CASSPRGLDEKLFF. The CDR3 nucleotides are TGTGCCAGCTCACCAAGGGGTCTGGATGAAAAACTGTTTTTT.